The next 25 T cell receptor beta chains were all read from a single sample in a study of read filtering for tumor transcriptome and immune sequencing. The library was built from roughly 400 ng RNA with molecular barcoded adaptors for alpha/delta and beta/gamma chains. Using its own MiXCR run on the reads, TCRdb lists one record per CDR3 protein. Seen here are tens of thousands of distinct CDR3 sequences, about a fifth observed once, and the top ten hold around 15%. The sequenced material came from a population of CD138-negative cells sorted from bone marrow. These receptor sequences come from a donor at least 40 years old with multiple myeloma.

This clonotype was counted ten times or more. The chain carries TRBV27 and TRBJ2-3; D is uncertain. This CDR3 comprises 13 residues. In germline, CDR1 is MNHEY, CDR2 SMNVEV (reference sequence). Trimming took 4 bases from V and 2 from J, leaving 7 bases between them. CDR3 sequence reads: CASSSRYTDTQYF. CDR3 in DNA: TGTGCCAGCAGTTCCCGGTACACAGATACGCAGTATTTT.

This clonotype occurred many times. This sequence joins TRBV27 and TRBJ1-1, with 9 bases fitting TRBD1. The CDR3 is made up of 15 amino acids. V was pared by 4 bases and J by 4 bases, with 7 bases of the junction left unmatched. CDR1 MNHEY and CDR2 SMNVEV come from the germline V gene (reference sequence). The CDR3 sequence: CASSSQGAGSTEAFF. In DNA, the CDR3 is TGTGCCAGCAGTTCACAGGGGGCGGGGAGCACTGAAGCTTTCTTT.

The table lists this clonotype with many counts. The chain carries TRBV6-6 and TRBJ2-3; D is undetermined. The CDR3 is 12 amino acids. Looked up from germline, CDR1 is MNHNY and CDR2 is SVGAGI (reference sequence). Between the trimmed V and J ends, which lost 7 bases and 4 bases, there was a span of 9 bases. The CDR3 DNA reads TGTGCCAGCAAGGGTATCGCAGATACGCAGTATTTT. Its translation is CASKGIADTQYF.

There are many counts of this clonotype. V gene TRBV29-1 combines with J gene TRBJ1-5, with 7 nucleotides matching TRBD1. Germline CDR1 SQVTM, CDR2 ANQGSEA. V was clipped by 4 bases and J by 6 bases; unmatched bases: 3. The CDR3 is made up of 12 amino acids. This CDR3 reads CSVGQGGQPQHF. CDR3 bases: TGCAGCGTTGGACAGGGTGGTCAGCCCCAGCATTTT.

This clonotype was seen at least ten times. V usage is TRBV12-5 and J usage is TRBJ1-1; tentatively, D is TRBD1 (5 bases). V was shortened by 6 bases and J by 3 bases, with 8 bases between the two germline ends. Germline values: CDR1 LGHNT, CDR2 FRNRAP. This CDR3 comprises 12 residues. This chain's CDR3 is CASGGVDTEAFF. DNA of the CDR3: TGTGCTAGTGGAGGGGTGGACACTGAAGCTTTCTTT.

At least ten counts were recorded for this clonotype. The chain recombines TRBV20-1 with TRBJ2-1; 11 bases are a match to TRBD2. Germline CDR1 is DFQATT and CDR2 is SNEGSKA (reference sequence). The V and J ends lost 4 bases and 0 bases, in that order; junction bases with no gene match: 11. The length of the CDR3 is 18 residues. Here the CDR3 reads CSAKVLGLAGYSYNEQFF. DNA for the CDR3: TGCAGTGCTAAGGTTTTAGGACTAGCGGGTTACTCCTACAATGAGCAGTTCTTC.

Regarding this clonotype: A single base separates this from a much larger clone, so it may be a read error. CDR3 in amino acids: CAGSLQREPLEQFF. In nucleotides, the CDR3 is TGCGCCGGCAGCTTACAGCGGGAGCCGCTTGAGCAGTTCTTC. The chain joins TRBV5-1 to TRBJ2-1; the match to TRBD2 covers 8 bases. The CDR3 loop spans 14 amino acids. The V gene's germline CDR1 is SGHRS and CDR2 YFSETQ.

As regards this clonotype: A much larger clone differs by one base, so this may be a read error. The V call is TRBV6-1, the J call TRBJ2-1, with D possibly being TRBD1 (6 bases). V was trimmed by 2 bases and J by 15 bases, leaving 11 bases between them. The CDR3 length is 11 residues. Per the germline V gene, CDR1 is MNHNS and CDR2 is SASEGT. As DNA, the CDR3 is TGTGCCAGCAGTGAACGGGACACGGGGTTCTTC. Amino acid sequence: CASSERDTGFF.

With respect to this clonotype: A read error is likely here: a far larger clone is one base away. The DNA of the CDR3 is TGCGCCAGCAACACAGGAGACACCATATACAATGAGCAGTTCTTC. As protein: CASNTGDTIYNEQFF. The chain joins TRBV5-6 to TRBJ2-1; maybe TRBD1 (5 bases). CDR1 is SGHDT and CDR2 is YYEEEE in the germline V gene. There are 15 residues in the CDR3. Drawing the rest from reference TRBV5-6 and TRBJ2-1, the complete variable domain is DAGVTQSPTHLIKTRGQQVTLRCSPKSGHDTVSWYQQALGQGPQFIFQYYEEEERQRGNFPDRFSGHQFPNYSSELNVNALLLGDSALYLCASNTGDTIYNEQFFGPGTRLTVL.

This clonotype was seen ten or more times. The chain couples TRBV24-1 to TRBJ2-1, with 9 bases aligning to TRBD2. This CDR3 is built from 13 residues. Germline V CDR1 and CDR2: KGHDR, SFDVKD. J gave up 7 bases and V 9 bases, and 6 bases lay outside the gene matches. The CDR3: CATRGGAGNEQFF. CDR3 DNA: TGTGCCACCCGCGGGGGGGCGGGGAATGAGCAGTTCTTC.

With regard to this clonotype: Without the conserved terminal phenylalanine or tryptophan, this CDR3 likely stems from a read error. It is unclear where the CDR3 begins or ends on the DNA, so no DNA is shown, and the CDR3 is as TCRdb lists it. The V gene is TRBV5-1, the J gene TRBJ2-1; the table assigns TRBD2, which was not confirmed against the DNA. The length of the CDR3 is 13 amino acids, counting both ends. Germline loops: CDR1 SGHRS, CDR2 YFSETQ. The CDR3 reads CASRTNSDNEQLL.

Details on this clonotype: A much larger clone is a single base away; this may be a read error. V and J are TRBV28 and TRBJ1-1; D might be TRBD1 (6 bases). Looked up from germline, CDR1 is MDHEN and CDR2 is SYDVKM. The CDR3 is made up of 12 amino acids. The CDR3 is CASTNPRGPSSF. The DNA of the CDR3 is TGTGCCAGCACCAACCCCAGGGGTCCCTCTTCCTTT.

There are many counts of this clonotype. The V gene is TRBV28, the J gene TRBJ1-1, with 8 nucleotides matching TRBD1. The germline V gene has CDR1 MDHEN and CDR2 SYDVKM. V shed 5 bases, J shed 4 bases, and the junction held 6 bases outside the gene matches. There are 14 residues in the CDR3. In DNA form, the CDR3 reads TGTGCCAGCAGTCGTGCAGGGGGCGGCACTGAAGCTTTCTTT. Residues: CASSRAGGGTEAFF. Complete variable domain (other parts from reference TRBV28 and TRBJ1-1): DVKVTQSSRYLVKRTGEKVFLECVQDMDHENMFWYRQDPGLGLRLIYFSYDVKMKEKGDIPEGYSVSREKKERFSLILESASTNQTSMYLCASSRAGGGTEAFFGQGTRLTVV.

The sample holds a few counts of this clonotype. CDR3 protein: CSALDGGDQPQHF. The CDR3 DNA sequence: TGCAGTGCTTTAGACGGGGGGGATCAGCCCCAGCATTTT. This rearrangement joins TRBV20-1 to TRBJ1-5; D may be TRBD1 (5 bases). Germline CDR1 reads DFQATT; CDR2 reads SNEGSKA (reference sequence). There are 13 residues in the CDR3. V lost 5 bases, J lost 5 bases, and 13 bases lay in between.

As concerns this clonotype: One base away lies a much larger clone, so this may be a sequencing read error. The chain employs TRBV25-1 and TRBJ2-5; a weak D match, TRBD2 (5 bases). Germline V gene lookup returns CDR1 MGHDK and CDR2 SYGVNS. The CDR3 loop spans 14 amino acids. The CDR3 sequence is CASSEVGVGETQHF. The CDR3 coding sequence is TGTGCCAGCAGTGAGGTCGGGGTTGGCGAGACCCAGCACTTC.

This clonotype was recorded many times. The V call is TRBV29-1, the J call TRBJ2-6; weak D call: TRBD1 (5 bases). Germline loops: CDR1 SQVTM, CDR2 ANQGSEA. The ends were cut back, 6 bases at V and 2 bases at J, with 11 bases in the middle. This CDR3 contains 14 residues. The CDR3 DNA reads TGCAGCGTCTTCCAGGGTGCTGGGGCCAACGTCCTGACTTTC. Translating it yields CSVFQGAGANVLTF.

The chain uses TRBV7-8 and TRBJ2-3, with 9 positions matching TRBD2. The CDR3 runs 16 residues. The germline CDR1 and CDR2 sequences are SGHVS and FQNEAQ. V was pared by 4 bases and J by 7 bases, with 12 bases of the junction left unmatched. This CDR3 reads CASSSLTSGAPNTQYF. The CDR3 nucleotides read TGTGCCAGCAGCTCCCTGACTAGCGGCGCTCCGAATACGCAGTATTTT.

The V call is TRBV29-1, the J call TRBJ2-3; D perhaps matches TRBD1 (5 bases). CDR3 size: 15 residues. Germline V gene data show CDR1 as SQVTM and CDR2 as ANQGSEA. Trimming removed 5 bases from V and 0 bases from J, with 15 bases in between. The CDR3 is CSVPRGRPSTDTQYF. The CDR3 nucleotides read TGCAGCGTTCCTAGGGGAAGGCCTAGCACAGATACGCAGTATTTT.

Turning to this clonotype: With a much larger clone just one base away, this may be a read error. The gene calls are TRBV7-9 and TRBJ1-2; 7 nucleotides line up with TRBD1. This CDR3 is 13 amino acids long. CDR1 and CDR2 from the germline V gene are SEHNR and FQNEAQ (reference sequence). CDR3 residues: CASSFGTADGYAF. CDR3 sequence (DNA): TGTGCCAGCAGCTTCGGGACAGCTGATGGCTACGCCTTC.

This rearrangement joins TRBV19 to TRBJ2-5; tentatively, D is TRBD2 (6 bases). CDR3 length: 14 amino acids. The V gene's germline CDR1 is LNHDA and CDR2 SQIVND (reference sequence). V was clipped by 1 base and J by 4 bases, with 10 bases between them. The CDR3 protein is CASSIGGLGETQYF. CDR3 coding DNA: TGTGCCAGTAGTATAGGGGGACTTGGAGAGACCCAGTACTTC.

This clonotype was seen repeatedly, ten times or more. This sequence joins TRBV20-1 and TRBJ2-1; TRBD2 matches 7 bases. The CDR3 covers 16 residues. V lost 2 bases and J lost 4; bases outside the gene matches: 11. Germline assignment: CDR1 DFQATT and CDR2 SNEGSKA (reference sequence). The DNA for the CDR3 is TGCAGTGCTAGACCCATCCTGAGACTAGCTTACAATGAGCAGTTCTTC. Its translation: CSARPILRLAYNEQFF.

By its share, this clonotype is medium-sized. The chain has TRBV18 and TRBJ1-1; the D gene is possibly TRBD1 (5 bases). The CDR3 totals 14 residues. The V end lost 3 bases, the J end lost 4 bases, and 12 bases lay between the germline ends. Germline CDR1 is KGHSH and CDR2 is LQKENI. CDR3 DNA: TGTGCCAGCTCACCCCATGGGGGAGCCACTGAAGCTTTCTTT. Its translation is CASSPHGGATEAFF.

This clonotype was counted at least ten times. The J gene is TRBJ2-5, the V gene TRBV28, with 7 positions matching TRBD2. The germline V gene encodes CDR1 MDHEN and CDR2 SYDVKM. The length of the CDR3 is 16 residues. Trimming took 3 bases from V and 2 from J; bases not matched to a gene: 9. The CDR3 bases are TGTGCCAGCAGTTTGTGGGAGGGAGCGGTGCAAGAGACCCAGTACTTC. Its protein product is CASSLWEGAVQETQYF.

This clonotype showed up many times. The V call is TRBV20-1, the J call TRBJ1-5; unclear D gene. Trimming stripped 2 bases from V and 0 bases from J, with 11 bases between. Germline V gene sequence: CDR1 DFQATT, CDR2 SNEGSKA (reference sequence). CDR3 length equals 15 residues. The chain's CDR3 is CSARSRELSNQPQHF. CDR3 in DNA: TGCAGTGCTAGAAGTAGAGAGCTTAGCAATCAGCCCCAGCATTTT.

In its sample, this clonotype is medium-sized. V gene TRBV11-1 combines with J gene TRBJ2-1; 11 bases line up with TRBD2. The V gene end was trimmed by 5 bases and the J gene end by 0 bases; junction bases not matched to a gene: 3. CDR3 length equals 16 residues. Per the germline V gene, CDR1 is SGHAT and CDR2 is FQDESV (reference sequence). The CDR3 region is CASSKTSGSSYNEQFF. The CDR3 nucleotides are TGTGCCAGCAGCAAAACTAGCGGGAGCTCCTACAATGAGCAGTTCTTC.